These T cell receptor beta chains were read from a single sample in a study of blood T cell repertoires in COVID-19. TCRdb's table, derived via immunoSEQ multiplex PCR, lists solely in-frame clones and lacks some. Here the sample spans over 250,000 clones, around four fifths being singletons. Specimen: peripheral blood. These receptors came from a woman aged 45 to 65 who had recovered from COVID-19. CDR3s include the opening cysteine and the closing phenylalanine or tryptophan. A D gene is named only where the DNA matches it firmly. Where a row states a size, it is once, few, many or the class of an expanded clone; other rows omit it.

d_gene	v_gene	j_gene	abundance	CDR3nt	CDR3aa
TRBD1	TRBV18	TRBJ1-4	NA	TGTGCCAGCTCAATGCAGGGACAGGGACTTGAAAAACTGTTTTTT	CASSMQGQGLEKLFF
TRBD1	TRBV28	TRBJ2-7	NA	TGTGCCAGCAAAGAACCGGGACAGGGGAGCGAGCAGTACTTC	CASKEPGQGSEQYF
TRBD1	TRBV4-3	TRBJ1-2	NA	TGCGCCAGCAGCTTTAGACAGGGCCTTGACGGCTACACCTTC	CASSFRQGLDGYTF
NA	TRBV7-2	TRBJ1-5	once	TGTGCCAGCAGCTTAGGTGGAGCGGGGCAGCCCCAGCATTTT	CASSLGGAGQPQHF
NA	TRBV18	TRBJ2-7	once	TGTGCCAGCTCTCAACGGGGGACAGCCAATTCCTACGAGCAGTACTTC	CASSQRGTANSYEQYF
NA	TRBV4-3	TRBJ1-3	NA	TGCGCCAGCAGCCCTGACATCAGCTCTGGAAACACCATATATTTT	CASSPDISSGNTIYF
TRBD2	TRBV5-1	TRBJ2-7	NA	TGCGCCAGCAGCATTACTAGCGGGGGGTTCTACGAGCAGTACTTC	CASSITSGGFYEQYF
TRBD1	TRBV13	TRBJ2-7	NA	TGTGCCAGCAGCCCAGGTGGGACAGGGGGACTCGAGCAGTACTTC	CASSPGGTGGLEQYF
TRBD2	TRBV5-6	TRBJ2-5	NA	TGTGCCAGCAGCTTGGCCGGGAGGGGAAAGACCCAGTACTTC	CASSLAGRGKTQYF
TRBD1	TRBV29-1	TRBJ1-2	NA	TGCAGCGTGAAAACCGGGACAGGGAGCTATGGCTACACCTTC	CSVKTGTGSYGYTF
NA	TRBV6-5	TRBJ2-7	NA	TGTGCCAGCAGGGTTTTACAGGGATACGAGCAGTACTTC	CASRVLQGYEQYF
NA	TRBV6-2/TRBV6-3	TRBJ1-2	NA	TGTGCCAGCAGCCCTCCCCCAAACTATGGCTACACCTTC	CASSPPPNYGYTF
NA	TRBV28	TRBJ1-5	NA	TGTGCCAGCAGTTCACAGGGCAATGACAATCAGCCCCAGCATTTT	CASSSQGNDNQPQHF
NA	TRBV27	TRBJ2-3	NA	TGTGCCAGCAGTTTAACAGGGACCATCGGCACAGATACGCAGTATTTT	CASSLTGTIGTDTQYF
TRBD1	TRBV18	TRBJ2-7	NA	TGTGCCAGCTCACCTTCGACAGGGACCTACGAGCAGTACTTC	CASSPSTGTYEQYF
NA	TRBV4-3	TRBJ2-3	NA	TGCGCCAGCAGCCAAGATTCACCCACTAGTGTCGCAGATACGCAGTATTTT	CASSQDSPTSVADTQYF
TRBD2	TRBV27	TRBJ2-5	NA	TGTGCCAGCAGTTTATCCGGGACTAGTATCCAGTACTTC	CASSLSGTSIQYF
TRBD2	TRBV5-5	TRBJ2-3	NA	TGTGCCAGCAGCGCCCCTGCGGGGGAAGATACGCAGTATTTT	CASSAPAGEDTQYF
NA	TRBV10-3	TRBJ1-6	once	TGTGCCATCAGTGAGTCTCAGGTGGACAGCAATAATTCACCCCTCCACTTT	CAISESQVDSNNSPLHF
NA	TRBV30	TRBJ2-7	NA	TGTGCCTGGAGGGACATCTCCTACGAGCAGTACTTC	CAWRDISYEQYF
NA	TRBV5-1	TRBJ2-1	NA	TGCGCCAGCAGCTTGCGAACAGGGTTAATTATTAGTGGCAATGAGCAGTTCTTC	CASSLRTGLIISGNEQFF
NA	TRBV27	TRBJ2-7	NA	TGTGCCAGCAGTTTCCTGGGCCCCAAGGCCTACGAGCAGTACTTC	CASSFLGPKAYEQYF
TRBD1	TRBV19	TRBJ1-5	few	TGTGCCAGTAGCACAGGGGCGGTGAGCAATCAGCCCCAGCATTTT	CASSTGAVSNQPQHF
TRBD1	TRBV15	TRBJ2-1	NA	TGTGCCACCAGGACCGACAGGGGGGGTTACAATGAGCAGTTCTTC	CATRTDRGGYNEQFF
NA	TRBV15	TRBJ2-2	NA	TGTGCCACGAGTCTCACCCAGGTTAGCGCGAACACCGGGGAGCTGTTTTTT	CATSLTQVSANTGELFF
NA	TRBV7-2	TRBJ1-2	few	TGTGCCAGCAGCTTAGGTGAGGGCTATGGCTACACCTTC	CASSLGEGYGYTF
TRBD1	TRBV6-2/TRBV6-3	TRBJ2-7	once	TGTGCCAGCAGCAGCTTGGGACAGGGTTACGAGCAGTACTTC	CASSSLGQGYEQYF
NA	TRBV5-1	TRBJ2-1	NA	TGCGCCAGCAGCTTGTTCGTGGGGAGAGCGGCTATTCGGGACAATGAGCAGTTCTTC	CASSLFVGRAAIRDNEQFF
NA	TRBV28	TRBJ2-7	NA	TGTGCCAGCAGTTCGTTAGGGGTGCCCTACGAGCAGTACTTC	CASSSLGVPYEQYF
NA	TRBV7-2	TRBJ2-7	NA	TGTGCCAGCAGCTTAAGTAGAGAGCAGTACTTC	CASSLSREQYF
NA	TRBV7-9	TRBJ2-1	NA	TGTGCCAGCAGCTTAGCGGGGGCGGATGAGCAGTTCTTC	CASSLAGADEQFF
TRBD1	TRBV7-9	TRBJ2-5	NA	TGTGCCAGCAACCTCAGGGGGCGGCAAGAGACCCAGTACTTC	CASNLRGRQETQYF
TRBD1	TRBV5-4	TRBJ1-4	NA	TGTGCCAGCAGCCCCTGGGACAGGTCGAGAGAAAAACTGTTTTTT	CASSPWDRSREKLFF
TRBD1	TRBV11-2	TRBJ1-5	NA	TGTGCCAGCAGCTCGGGGACAGGGGGCGCGGGCAATCAGCCCCAGCATTTT	CASSSGTGGAGNQPQHF
TRBD1	TRBV3-1/TRBV3-2	TRBJ2-5	NA	TGTGCCAGCAGCCCCCAACGAGGGGGGACAGGGGGCAGAGAGACCCAGTACTTC	CASSPQRGGTGGRETQYF
TRBD1	TRBV28	TRBJ2-7	NA	TGTGCCAGCAGCCGACAGGGCTCCGAGCAGTACTTC	CASSRQGSEQYF
TRBD2	TRBV28	TRBJ2-5	NA	TGTGCCAGCAGCTTGTCGGGACTAGCGGGAGGAGAGGGAGAGACCCAGTACTTC	CASSLSGLAGGEGETQYF
NA	TRBV18	TRBJ2-5	NA	TGTGCCAGCTCGGTAAAGGCAGAGACTGGAGAGACCCAGTACTTC	CASSVKAETGETQYF
TRBD1	TRBV5-1	TRBJ2-7	once	TGCGCCAGCAGCCACGGACAGGGGAGCTACGAGCAGTACTTC	CASSHGQGSYEQYF
TRBD1	TRBV24-1	TRBJ2-5	NA	TGTGCCACCAGCTGGGGACAGCAGTACCAAGAGACCCAGTACTTC	CATSWGQQYQETQYF
TRBD1	TRBV7-9	TRBJ2-1	NA	TGTGCCAGCAGCTTAACCGGGACAGGTGCTGAGCAGTTCTTC	CASSLTGTGAEQFF